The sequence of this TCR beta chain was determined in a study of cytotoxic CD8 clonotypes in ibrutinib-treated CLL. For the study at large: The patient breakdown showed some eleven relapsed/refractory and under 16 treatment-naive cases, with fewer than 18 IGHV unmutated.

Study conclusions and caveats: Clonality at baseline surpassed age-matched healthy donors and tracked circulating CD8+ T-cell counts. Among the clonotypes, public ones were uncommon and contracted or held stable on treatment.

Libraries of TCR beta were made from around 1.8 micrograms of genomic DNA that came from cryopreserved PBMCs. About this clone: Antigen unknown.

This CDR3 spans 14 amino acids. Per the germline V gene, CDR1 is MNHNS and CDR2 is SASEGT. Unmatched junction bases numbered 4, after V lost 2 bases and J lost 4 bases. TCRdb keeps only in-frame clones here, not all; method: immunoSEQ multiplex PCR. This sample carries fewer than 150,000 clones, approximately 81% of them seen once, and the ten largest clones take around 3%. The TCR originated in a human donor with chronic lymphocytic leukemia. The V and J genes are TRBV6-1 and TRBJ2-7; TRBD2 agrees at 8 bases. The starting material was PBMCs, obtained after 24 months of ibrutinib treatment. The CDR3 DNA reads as TGTGCCAGCAGTGAAATCCCGGGGGGGTACGAGCAGTACTTC. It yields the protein CASSEIPGGYEQYF.